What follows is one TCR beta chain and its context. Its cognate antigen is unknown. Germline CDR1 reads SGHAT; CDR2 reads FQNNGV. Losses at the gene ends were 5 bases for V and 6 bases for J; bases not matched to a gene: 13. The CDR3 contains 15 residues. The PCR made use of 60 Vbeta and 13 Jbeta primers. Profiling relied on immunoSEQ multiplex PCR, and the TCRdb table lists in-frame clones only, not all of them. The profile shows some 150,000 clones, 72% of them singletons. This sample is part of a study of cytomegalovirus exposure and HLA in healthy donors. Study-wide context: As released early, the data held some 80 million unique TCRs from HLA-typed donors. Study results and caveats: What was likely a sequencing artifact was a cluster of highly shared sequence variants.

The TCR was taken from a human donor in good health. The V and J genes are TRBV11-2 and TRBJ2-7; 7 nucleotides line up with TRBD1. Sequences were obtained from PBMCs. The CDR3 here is CASSPLRTGFGEQYF. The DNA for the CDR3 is TGTGCCAGCAGCCCCCTTCGGACAGGCTTTGGCGAGCAGTACTTC.